This is a list of T cell receptor beta chains from one sample in a study of blood T cells in healthy people across ages. TCRdb reanalysed the 5' RACE reads using MiXCR and keeps one entry per CDR3 protein. The sample holds around 1,100,000 distinct CDR3 sequences, 30% to 40% seen once. The source material was blood. The receptors here all came from a man aged 18 to 30 in good health. CDR3s include the opening cysteine and the closing phenylalanine or tryptophan. The order of the fields is D gene, J gene, clone size, V gene, CDR3 protein, CDR3 DNA. The D gene is left open where the match is weak. Clone size is stated in some rows and not others, as once, few, many or a class when expanded.

TRBD1,TRBJ1-1,-,TRBV4-3,CASSQDLRTRTGSSEAFF,TGCGCCAGTAGCCAAGATCTCCGAACCAGGACAGGGAGTAGTGAAGCTTTCTTT
TRBD2,TRBJ2-1,many,TRBV5-1,CASSFDGLAGVDEQFF,TGCGCCAGCAGCTTTGACGGACTAGCGGGAGTCGATGAGCAGTTCTTC
-,TRBJ1-2,-,TRBV10-3,CTIMASGTDNYGYTF,TGTACCATCATGGCCTCCGGGACTGATAACTATGGCTACACCTTC
TRBD2,TRBJ2-7,few,TRBV13,CASSMTSASYNEQYF,TGTGCCAGCAGCATGACTAGCGCGTCCTACAATGAGCAGTACTTC
TRBD1,TRBJ1-1,few,TRBV12-3/TRBV12-4,CASSFAAGGTEAFF,TGTGCCAGCAGTTTTGCGGCAGGGGGCACTGAAGCTTTCTTT
-,TRBJ1-2,many,TRBV4-3,CASSPDSRNYGYTF,TGCGCCAGCAGCCCGGACAGTCGTAACTATGGCTACACCTTC
-,TRBJ1-1,-,TRBV6-6,CASSASLGGNTEAFF,TGTGCCAGCAGTGCCTCCCTGGGGGGGAACACTGAAGCTTTCTTT
TRBD2,TRBJ2-1,once,TRBV3-1,CASSQDLASGSSEQFF,TGTGCCAGCAGCCAAGATTTGGCTAGCGGGAGCTCTGAGCAGTTCTTC
-,TRBJ2-7,-,TRBV4-1,CASSQDQGNVYNEQYF,TGCGCCAGCAGCCAAGATCAGGGAAATGTCTACAATGAGCAGTACTTC
TRBD2,TRBJ2-3,-,TRBV29-1,CSVTRGGTSTDTQYF,TGCAGCGTTACTCGCGGGGGGACTAGCACAGATACGCAGTATTTT
-,TRBJ1-1,-,TRBV20-1,CSAGDGLNMNTEAFF,TGCAGTGCCGGGGACGGACTAAACATGAACACTGAAGCTTTCTTT